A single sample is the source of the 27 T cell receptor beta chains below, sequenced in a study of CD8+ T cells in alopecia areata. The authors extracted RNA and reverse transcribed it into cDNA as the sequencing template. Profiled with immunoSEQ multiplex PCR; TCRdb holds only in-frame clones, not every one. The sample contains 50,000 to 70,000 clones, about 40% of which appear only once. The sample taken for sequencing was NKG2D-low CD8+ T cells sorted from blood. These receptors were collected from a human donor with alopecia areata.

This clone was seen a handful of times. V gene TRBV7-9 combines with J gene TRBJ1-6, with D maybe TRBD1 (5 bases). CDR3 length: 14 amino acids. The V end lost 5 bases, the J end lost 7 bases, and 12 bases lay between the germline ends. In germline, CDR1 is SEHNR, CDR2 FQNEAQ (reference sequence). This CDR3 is CASSPGTANSPLHF. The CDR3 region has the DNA TGTGCCAGCAGCCCAGGGACCGCGAATTCACCCCTCCACTTT.

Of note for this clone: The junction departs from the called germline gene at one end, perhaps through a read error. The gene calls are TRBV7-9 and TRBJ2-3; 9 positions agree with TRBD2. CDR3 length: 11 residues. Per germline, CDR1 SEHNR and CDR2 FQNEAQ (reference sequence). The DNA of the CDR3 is TGTGCCAGCAGCTATCCGACTAGCGGTAAATTT. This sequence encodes CASSYPTSGKF. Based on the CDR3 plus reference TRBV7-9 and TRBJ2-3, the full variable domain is DTGVSQNPRHKITKRGQNVTFRCDPISEHNRLYWYRQTLGQGPEFLTYFQNEAQLEKSRLLSDRFSAERPKGSFSTLEIQRTEQGDSAMYLCASSYPTSGKFGPGTRLTVL.

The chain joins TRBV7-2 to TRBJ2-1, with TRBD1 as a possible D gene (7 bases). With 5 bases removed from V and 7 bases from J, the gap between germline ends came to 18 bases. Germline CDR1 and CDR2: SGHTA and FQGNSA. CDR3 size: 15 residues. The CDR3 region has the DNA TGTGCCAGCAGCCTTGGCGGGACAGAAGGGAATGAGCAGTTCTTC. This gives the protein CASSLGGTEGNEQFF. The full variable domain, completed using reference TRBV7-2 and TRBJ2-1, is GAGVSQSPSNKVTEKGKDVELRCDPISGHTALYWYRQSLGQGLEFLIYFQGNSAPDKSGLPSDRFSAERTGGSVSTLTIQRTQQEDSAVYLCASSLGGTEGNEQFFGPGTRLTVL.

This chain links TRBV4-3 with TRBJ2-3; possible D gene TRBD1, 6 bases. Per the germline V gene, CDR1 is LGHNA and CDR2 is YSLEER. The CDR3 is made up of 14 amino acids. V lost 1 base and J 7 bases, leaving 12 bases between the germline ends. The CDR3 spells CASSQGGRGYTQYF. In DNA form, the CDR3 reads TGCGCCAGCAGCCAAGGGGGAAGGGGGTATACGCAGTATTTT.

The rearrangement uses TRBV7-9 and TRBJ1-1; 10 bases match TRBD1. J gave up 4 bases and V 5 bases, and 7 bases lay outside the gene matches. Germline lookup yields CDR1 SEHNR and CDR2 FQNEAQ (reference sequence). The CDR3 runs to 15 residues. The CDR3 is CASSQSWTGGTEAFF. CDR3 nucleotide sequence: TGTGCCAGCAGCCAGTCTTGGACAGGGGGCACTGAAGCTTTCTTT.

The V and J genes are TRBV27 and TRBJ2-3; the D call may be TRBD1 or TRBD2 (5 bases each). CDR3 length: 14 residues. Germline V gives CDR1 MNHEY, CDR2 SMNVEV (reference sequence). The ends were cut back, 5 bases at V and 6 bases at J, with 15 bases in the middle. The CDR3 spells CASSAGFGADTQYF. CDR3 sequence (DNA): TGTGCCAGCAGTGCTGGGTTCGGGGCCGATACGCAGTATTTT.

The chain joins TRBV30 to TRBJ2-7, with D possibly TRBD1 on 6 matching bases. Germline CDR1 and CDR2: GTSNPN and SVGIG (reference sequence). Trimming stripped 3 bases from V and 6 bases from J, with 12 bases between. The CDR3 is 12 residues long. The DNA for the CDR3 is TGTGCCTGGAGACAGGGACCGGGCGAGCAGTACTTC. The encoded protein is CAWRQGPGEQYF. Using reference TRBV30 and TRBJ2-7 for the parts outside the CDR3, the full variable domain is SQTIHQWPATLVQPVGSPLSLECTVEGTSNPNLYWYRQAAGRGLQLLFYSVGIGQISSEVPQNLSASRPQDRQFILSSKKLLLSDSGFYLCAWRQGPGEQYFGPGTRLTVT.

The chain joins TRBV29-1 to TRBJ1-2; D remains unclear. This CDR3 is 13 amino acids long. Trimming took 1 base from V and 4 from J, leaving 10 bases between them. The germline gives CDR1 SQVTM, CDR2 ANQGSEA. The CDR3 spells CSVEVGWIYGYTF. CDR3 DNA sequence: TGCAGCGTTGAAGTCGGGTGGATCTATGGCTACACCTTC.

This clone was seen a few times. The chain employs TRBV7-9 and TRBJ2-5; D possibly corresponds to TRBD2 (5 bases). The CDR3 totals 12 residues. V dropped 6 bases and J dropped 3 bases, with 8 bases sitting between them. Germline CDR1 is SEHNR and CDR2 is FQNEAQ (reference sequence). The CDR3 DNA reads TGTGCCAGCAGGCGGGTTGAAGAGACCCAGTACTTC. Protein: CASRRVEETQYF.

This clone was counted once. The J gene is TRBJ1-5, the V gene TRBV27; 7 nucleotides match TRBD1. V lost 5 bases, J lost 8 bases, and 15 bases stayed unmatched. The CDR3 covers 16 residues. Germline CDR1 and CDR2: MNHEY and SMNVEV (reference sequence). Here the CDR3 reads CASSPLDGTVEKPQHF. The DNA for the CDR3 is TGTGCCAGCAGTCCTCTGGACGGGACAGTTGAAAAGCCCCAGCATTTT.

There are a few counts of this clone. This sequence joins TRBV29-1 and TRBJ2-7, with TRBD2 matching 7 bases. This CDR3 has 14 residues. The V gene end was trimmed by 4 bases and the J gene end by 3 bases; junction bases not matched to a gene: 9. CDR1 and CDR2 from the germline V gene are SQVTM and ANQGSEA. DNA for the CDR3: TGCAGCGTTGCCTCCTGGGGAGGGCTCTACGAGCAGTACTTC. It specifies CSVASWGGLYEQYF.

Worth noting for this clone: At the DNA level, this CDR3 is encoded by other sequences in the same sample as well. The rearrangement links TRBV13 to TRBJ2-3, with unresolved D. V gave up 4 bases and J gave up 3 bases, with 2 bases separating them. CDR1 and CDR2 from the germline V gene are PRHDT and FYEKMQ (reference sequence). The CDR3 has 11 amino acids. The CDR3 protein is CASSSTDTQYF. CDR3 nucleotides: TGTGCCAGCAGCTCGACAGATACGCAGTATTTT.

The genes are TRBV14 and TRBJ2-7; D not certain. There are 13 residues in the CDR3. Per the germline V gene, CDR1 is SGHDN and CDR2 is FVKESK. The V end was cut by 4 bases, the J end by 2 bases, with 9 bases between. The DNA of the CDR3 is TGTGCCAGCAGCCCCGGCCTCACCTACGAGCAGTACTTC. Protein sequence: CASSPGLTYEQYF.

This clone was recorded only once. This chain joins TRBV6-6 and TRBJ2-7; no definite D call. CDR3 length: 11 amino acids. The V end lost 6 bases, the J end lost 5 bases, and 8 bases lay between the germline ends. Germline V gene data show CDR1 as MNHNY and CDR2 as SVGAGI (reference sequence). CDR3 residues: CASSLGNEQYF. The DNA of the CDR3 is TGTGCCAGCAGCCTCGGTAACGAGCAGTACTTC.

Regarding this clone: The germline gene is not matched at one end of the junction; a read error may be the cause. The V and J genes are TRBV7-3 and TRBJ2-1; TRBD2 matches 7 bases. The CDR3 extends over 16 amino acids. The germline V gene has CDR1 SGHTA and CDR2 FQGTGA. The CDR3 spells CASSRAPSGSDNEQFF. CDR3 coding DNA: TGTGCCAGCAGCCGCGCTCCTAGCGGCTCCGACAATGAGCAGTTCTTC.

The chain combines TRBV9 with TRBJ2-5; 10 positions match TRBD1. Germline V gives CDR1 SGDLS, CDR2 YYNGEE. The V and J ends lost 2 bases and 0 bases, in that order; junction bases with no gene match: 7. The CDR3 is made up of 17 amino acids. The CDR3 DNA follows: TGTGCCAGCAGCGTGGGACAGGGGACCACGTACCAAGAGACCCAGTACTTC. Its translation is CASSVGQGTTYQETQYF.

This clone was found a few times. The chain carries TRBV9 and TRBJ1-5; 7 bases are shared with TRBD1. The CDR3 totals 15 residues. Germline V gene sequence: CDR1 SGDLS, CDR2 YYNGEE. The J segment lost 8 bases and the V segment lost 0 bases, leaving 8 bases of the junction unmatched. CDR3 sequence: CASSVAGGLKEPQHF. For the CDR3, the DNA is TGTGCCAGCAGCGTAGCAGGGGGACTGAAGGAGCCCCAGCATTTT.

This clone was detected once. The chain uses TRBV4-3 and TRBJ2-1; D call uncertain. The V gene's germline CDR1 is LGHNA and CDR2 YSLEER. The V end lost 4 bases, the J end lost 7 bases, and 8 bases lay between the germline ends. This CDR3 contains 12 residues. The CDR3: CASSPRKNEQFF. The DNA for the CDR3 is TGCGCCAGCAGCCCTAGGAAGAATGAGCAGTTCTTC.

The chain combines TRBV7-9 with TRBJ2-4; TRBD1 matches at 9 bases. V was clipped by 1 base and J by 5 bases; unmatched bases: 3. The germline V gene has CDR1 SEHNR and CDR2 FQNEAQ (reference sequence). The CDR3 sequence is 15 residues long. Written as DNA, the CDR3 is TGTGCCAGCAGCTTAGTAGGGACAGGGCAAAACATTCAGTACTTC. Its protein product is CASSLVGTGQNIQYF.

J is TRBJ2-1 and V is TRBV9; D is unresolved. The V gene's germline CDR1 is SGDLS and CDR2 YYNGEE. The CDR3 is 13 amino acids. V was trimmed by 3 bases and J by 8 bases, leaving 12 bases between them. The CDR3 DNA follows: TGTGCCAGCAGCGCCTTGTGGTGGGATGAGCAGTTCTTC. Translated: CASSALWWDEQFF.

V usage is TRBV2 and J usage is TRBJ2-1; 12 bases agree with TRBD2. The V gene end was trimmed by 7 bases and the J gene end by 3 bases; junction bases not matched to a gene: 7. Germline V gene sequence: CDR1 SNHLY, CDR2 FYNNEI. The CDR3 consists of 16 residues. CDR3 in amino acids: CASTSGTSGFYNEQFF. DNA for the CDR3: TGTGCCAGCACGTCCGGGACTAGCGGGTTCTACAATGAGCAGTTCTTC.

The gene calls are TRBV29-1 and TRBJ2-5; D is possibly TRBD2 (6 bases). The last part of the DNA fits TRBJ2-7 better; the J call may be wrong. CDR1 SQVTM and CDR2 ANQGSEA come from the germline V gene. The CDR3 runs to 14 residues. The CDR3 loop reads CSVSGGGATYEQYF. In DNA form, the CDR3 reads TGCAGCGTTTCTGGCGGAGGGGCGACCTACGAGCAGTACTTC.

CDR3 coding DNA: TGTGCCAGCAGTCCCCTGAGCCTCAACTATGGCTACACCTTC. Encoded protein: CASSPLSLNYGYTF. The chain employs TRBV27 and TRBJ1-2; D call uncertain. Germline V lookup: CDR1 MNHEY, CDR2 SMNVEV (reference sequence). Trimming took 5 bases from V and 2 from J, leaving 12 bases between them. The CDR3 is made up of 14 amino acids.

As DNA, the CDR3 is TGCAGCGCCTGGGGTACATCGGTTAATTCGAACACTGAAGCTTTCTTT. As protein: CSAWGTSVNSNTEAFF. This sequence joins TRBV29-1 and TRBJ1-1; D unresolved. Germline CDR1 is SQVTM and CDR2 is ANQGSEA. With 7 bases removed from V and 1 base from J, the gap between germline ends came to 22 bases. The CDR3 extends over 16 amino acids.

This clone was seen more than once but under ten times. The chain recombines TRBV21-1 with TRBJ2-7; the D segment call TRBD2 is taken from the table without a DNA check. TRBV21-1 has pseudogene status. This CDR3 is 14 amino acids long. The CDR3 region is CASTMTSGIYEQYF. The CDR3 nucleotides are TGTGCCAGCACTATGACTAGCGGCATCTACGAGCAGTACTTC.

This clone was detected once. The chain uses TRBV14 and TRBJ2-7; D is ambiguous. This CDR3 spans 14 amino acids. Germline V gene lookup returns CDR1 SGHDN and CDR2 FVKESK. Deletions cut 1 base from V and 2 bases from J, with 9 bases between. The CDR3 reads CASSQALFPYEQYF. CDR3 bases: TGTGCCAGCAGCCAAGCCCTCTTCCCCTACGAGCAGTACTTC.

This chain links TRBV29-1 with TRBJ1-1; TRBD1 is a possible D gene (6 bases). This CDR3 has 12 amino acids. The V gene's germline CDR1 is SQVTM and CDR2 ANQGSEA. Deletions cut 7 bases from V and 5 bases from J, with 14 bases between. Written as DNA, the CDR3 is TGCAGCGGATACAGGGAAAGAACTGAAGCTTTCTTT. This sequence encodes CSGYRERTEAFF.